The rows below give T cell receptor beta chains drawn from one sample of a study of T-cell memory formation after mild COVID-19. TCRdb re-called the 5' RACE reads with MiXCR, one entry per CDR3 protein. The repertoire consists of roughly 110,000 distinct CDR3 sequences, with roughly an eighth occurring once and the leading ten covering around 30%. Material for sequencing was PBMCs or a T cell subset sorted from them (not recorded which). Receptors originate from an adult woman who had mild COVID-19 (a few samples of this study predate the infection). Cell type and time point are not known. Both conserved end residues are part of each CDR3. The order of the fields is CDR3 DNA, CDR3 protein, D gene, J gene, clone size, V gene. A D gene is named only where the DNA matches it firmly. The size field is filled for only some rows; it gives once, few, many or a size class.

TGTGCCACCAGTGATCGGGACCCGGTTAAGACAGGGGAAAGGAATGGCTACACCTTC	CATSDRDPVKTGERNGYTF	TRBD1	TRBJ1-2	-	TRBV24-1
TGTGCCAGTGAGGGAGAGACCCAGTACTTC	CASEGETQYF	-	TRBJ2-5	few	TRBV25-1
TGTGCCAGCAGCCCAGCGGGAGGGTACCAAGAGACCCAGTACTTC	CASSPAGGYQETQYF	TRBD2	TRBJ2-5	few	TRBV4-2
TGCGCCAGCAGCCAAGCTTCTTCGGGACGATACGAGCAGTACTTC	CASSQASSGRYEQYF	-	TRBJ2-7	-	TRBV4-1
TGTGCCAGCAGCGTCGGGACAGGAACCTACAATGAGCAGTTCTTC	CASSVGTGTYNEQFF	TRBD1	TRBJ2-1	-	TRBV9
TGTGCCACCAGTGAAACGACGTTCCAAGAGACCCAGTACTTC	CATSETTFQETQYF	-	TRBJ2-5	many	TRBV24-1
TGTGCCAGCAGTTTACCAATAAGGGGCCATGAGCAGTTCTTC	CASSLPIRGHEQFF	-	TRBJ2-1	-	TRBV12-3/TRBV12-4
TGCAGTGCTAGCAGCGGGGGCACGCAGTATTTT	CSASSGGTQYF	TRBD2	TRBJ2-3	few	TRBV20-1
TGCGCCAGCAGCCAACAGGACAGGGGTAACGACGAGCAGTACTTC	CASSQQDRGNDEQYF	TRBD1	TRBJ2-7	many	TRBV4-3
TGTGCCAGCAGTGAAGCTACGGGGCCTATGAAGCAGTACTTC	CASSEATGPMKQYF	-	TRBJ2-7	few	TRBV6-1
TGCAGCGTTGTTCTGCCCCGGGCGAATGAGCAGTTCTTC	CSVVLPRANEQFF	-	TRBJ2-1	few	TRBV29-1
TGCAGCGTGGGGACTAGCAGGGCCTACGAGCAGTACTTC	CSVGTSRAYEQYF	TRBD2	TRBJ2-7	few	TRBV29-1
TGCGCCAGCAGCGTGGGACAGGGGGCGGATGGCTACACCTTC	CASSVGQGADGYTF	TRBD1	TRBJ1-2	few	TRBV5-1
TGTGCCAGCAGCTCAAGGGGAGAGGGGTATGGCTACACCTTC	CASSSRGEGYGYTF	-	TRBJ1-2	-	TRBV14
TGTGCCAGCAGCTTAAGTTACGGGACAGAGGCCTACGAGCAGTACTTC	CASSLSYGTEAYEQYF	TRBD1	TRBJ2-7	few	TRBV7-9